What follows describes a single T cell receptor beta chain. The antigen remains unidentified. This record comes from a study of pediatric ulcerative colitis. About the study: Disease was pancolitis in more than five and left-sided in two, histology-confirmed. Study conclusions and caveats: Rectal pinch biopsies may have included blood-derived T cells, especially in patients with overt colitis. A couple of rectal clonotypes were found only in ulcerative colitis patients, all of them.

Samples were sequenced at Survey level, maximum 500,000 reads. The data were produced by immunoSEQ multiplex PCR, yet TCRdb's version contains in-frame clones alone and is incomplete. The repertoire has 23,000 or so clones, about 71% of them found once; the top ten carry around a sixth. One to two pinch biopsies were taken from the rectum during colonoscopy. The V segment lost 1 base and the J segment 4 bases; nucleotides outside the gene matches: 3. CDR1 is SGHTA and CDR2 is FQGNSA in the germline V gene. CDR3 size: 15 residues. The chain employs TRBV7-2 and TRBJ1-5, with 8 bases identical to TRBD1. Sequenced material: gut tissue. The clonotype originates from a boy younger than 18 with severe ulcerative colitis. The DNA of the CDR3 is TGTGCCAGCAGCTTAGGGGACAGGAGAAATCAGCCCCAGCATTTT. As protein: CASSLGDRRNQPQHF.